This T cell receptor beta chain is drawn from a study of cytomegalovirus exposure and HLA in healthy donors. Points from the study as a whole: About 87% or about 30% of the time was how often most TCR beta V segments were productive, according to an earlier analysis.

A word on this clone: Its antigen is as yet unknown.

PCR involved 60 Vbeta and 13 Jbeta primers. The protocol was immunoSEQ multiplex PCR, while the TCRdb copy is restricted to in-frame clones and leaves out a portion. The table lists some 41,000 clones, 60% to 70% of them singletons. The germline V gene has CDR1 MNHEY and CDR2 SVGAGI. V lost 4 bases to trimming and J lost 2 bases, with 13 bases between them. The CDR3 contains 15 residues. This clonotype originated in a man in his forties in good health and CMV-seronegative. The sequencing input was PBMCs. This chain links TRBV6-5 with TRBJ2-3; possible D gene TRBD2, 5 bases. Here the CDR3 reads CASSSPGYFTDTQYF. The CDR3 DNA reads TGTGCCAGCAGTTCCCCGGGGTACTTCACAGATACGCAGTATTTT.